A selection of T cell receptor beta chains follows, all from one sample in a study of blood T cell repertoires in COVID-19. Profiling relied on immunoSEQ multiplex PCR, and the TCRdb table lists in-frame clones only, not all of them. The table records approximately 380,000 clones, 85% of them present only once. Material: peripheral blood. The receptors were sampled from a woman between 18 and 29 years old with acute or convalescent COVID-19. CDR3s include the opening cysteine and the closing phenylalanine or tryptophan. Each record gives: clone size, V gene, D gene, J gene, CDR3 DNA, CDR3 protein. The D gene is left open where the match is weak. The size field is filled for only some rows; it gives once, few, many or a size class.

clone_size: NA; v_call: TRBV7-2; d_call: TRBD1; j_call: TRBJ1-3; cdr3_nt: TGTGCCAGCAGCTTAGGCTGGGACAGAGGAAACACCATATATTTT; cdr3_aa: CASSLGWDRGNTIYF
clone_size: NA; v_call: TRBV7-3; d_call: NA; j_call: TRBJ2-1; cdr3_nt: TGTGCCAGCAGCCCAGCCGGGAACAACAATGAGCAGTTCTTC; cdr3_aa: CASSPAGNNNEQFF
clone_size: few; v_call: TRBV18; d_call: NA; j_call: TRBJ1-1; cdr3_nt: TGTGCCAGCTGGGGACTTATGAACACTGAAGCTTTCTTT; cdr3_aa: CASWGLMNTEAFF
clone_size: once; v_call: TRBV19; d_call: NA; j_call: TRBJ2-7; cdr3_nt: TGTGCCAGTAGTACGGCAGGAATTGGCGGGGAGCAGTACTTC; cdr3_aa: CASSTAGIGGEQYF
clone_size: NA; v_call: TRBV3-1/TRBV3-2; d_call: TRBD2; j_call: TRBJ2-7; cdr3_nt: TGTGCCAGCAGCCCACTAGCGGGAGTGTTCGAGCAGTACTTC; cdr3_aa: CASSPLAGVFEQYF
clone_size: NA; v_call: TRBV7-3; d_call: NA; j_call: TRBJ1-2; cdr3_nt: TGTGCCAGCAGCTACAGGGCCGGGGACTATGGCTACACCTTC; cdr3_aa: CASSYRAGDYGYTF
clone_size: NA; v_call: TRBV7-9; d_call: TRBD1; j_call: TRBJ2-7; cdr3_nt: TGTGCCAGCAGCGACGGGGACAGGGTCTACGAGCAGTACTTC; cdr3_aa: CASSDGDRVYEQYF
clone_size: NA; v_call: TRBV10-1; d_call: NA; j_call: TRBJ1-1; cdr3_nt: TGCGCCAGCAGTGAGGCTTCGGGCACTGAAGCTTTCTTT; cdr3_aa: CASSEASGTEAFF
clone_size: NA; v_call: TRBV2; d_call: NA; j_call: TRBJ2-6; cdr3_nt: TGTGCCAGCAGTGAAGACAACACTGGGGCCAACGTCCTGACTTTC; cdr3_aa: CASSEDNTGANVLTF
clone_size: NA; v_call: TRBV7-9; d_call: TRBD1; j_call: TRBJ1-2; cdr3_nt: TGTGCCAGCAGCACAGGGGAGAGGGACAACTATGGCTACACCTTC; cdr3_aa: CASSTGERDNYGYTF
clone_size: NA; v_call: TRBV6-5; d_call: TRBD1; j_call: TRBJ2-7; cdr3_nt: TGTGCCAGCAGTTACCCCCGGACAGGGGGAGGCTACGAGCAGTACTTC; cdr3_aa: CASSYPRTGGGYEQYF
clone_size: NA; v_call: TRBV24-1; d_call: TRBD1; j_call: TRBJ1-5; cdr3_nt: TGTGCCACCAGTGATTCGAGCAGGGGGAGTCAGCCCCAGCATTTT; cdr3_aa: CATSDSSRGSQPQHF
clone_size: few; v_call: TRBV9; d_call: NA; j_call: TRBJ1-2; cdr3_nt: TGTGCCAGCAGCCTCCAACCCGCAGGGGCTGGTGGCTACACCTTC; cdr3_aa: CASSLQPAGAGGYTF
clone_size: NA; v_call: TRBV19; d_call: NA; j_call: TRBJ1-3; cdr3_nt: TGTGCCACCCGGCTCGTCGGGGGGCGCTTACCATCTGGAAACACCATATATTTT; cdr3_aa: CATRLVGGRLPSGNTIYF
clone_size: NA; v_call: TRBV9; d_call: TRBD1; j_call: TRBJ1-2; cdr3_nt: TGTGCCAGCAGCGTAGAGGGGGGAATCCGGACAGGTCCCCTATATGGCTACACCTTC; cdr3_aa: CASSVEGGIRTGPLYGYTF
clone_size: NA; v_call: TRBV7-9; d_call: NA; j_call: TRBJ1-4; cdr3_nt: TGTGCCAGCAGCCGTACAGTTACAACTAATGAAAAACTGTTTTTT; cdr3_aa: CASSRTVTTNEKLFF
clone_size: NA; v_call: TRBV6-5; d_call: NA; j_call: TRBJ1-2; cdr3_nt: TGTGCCAGCGCTTCCCGGGGGGGGTACAACTATGGCTACACCTTC; cdr3_aa: CASASRGGYNYGYTF
clone_size: NA; v_call: TRBV23-1; d_call: NA; j_call: TRBJ1-1; cdr3_nt: TGCGCCAGCAGTCATCAGCCACAGGATCGGACTGAAGCTTTCTTT; cdr3_aa: CASSHQPQDRTEAFF
clone_size: NA; v_call: TRBV29-1; d_call: TRBD2; j_call: TRBJ2-1; cdr3_nt: TGCAGCGTCGCCTCTAGCGGGGGGCCCCAGGATGAGCAGTTCTTC; cdr3_aa: CSVASSGGPQDEQFF
clone_size: NA; v_call: TRBV6-4; d_call: TRBD2; j_call: TRBJ2-1; cdr3_nt: TGTGCCAGCAGTGACACTAGCGGGGACCTCAATGAGCAGTTCTTC; cdr3_aa: CASSDTSGDLNEQFF
clone_size: once; v_call: TRBV11-2; d_call: NA; j_call: TRBJ2-3; cdr3_nt: TGTGCCAGCAGCTTAGTTGTATCCACAGATACGCAGTATTTT; cdr3_aa: CASSLVVSTDTQYF
clone_size: NA; v_call: TRBV27; d_call: TRBD2; j_call: TRBJ2-7; cdr3_nt: TGTGCCAGCAGTTTAGCGGGAGGGCCGTACGAGCAGTACTTC; cdr3_aa: CASSLAGGPYEQYF
clone_size: NA; v_call: TRBV5-6; d_call: NA; j_call: TRBJ1-3; cdr3_nt: TGTGCCAGCAGTCTGTCGGGAAACACCATATATTTT; cdr3_aa: CASSLSGNTIYF
clone_size: NA; v_call: TRBV24-1; d_call: NA; j_call: TRBJ2-1; cdr3_nt: TGTGCCACCAGTGACCTTCAGACAGATCGAAGGGGGAATGAGCAGTTCTTC; cdr3_aa: CATSDLQTDRRGNEQFF
clone_size: NA; v_call: TRBV6-1; d_call: TRBD1; j_call: TRBJ1-1; cdr3_nt: TGTGCCAGCAGTGAAGCTGGGGACAGTATGAACACTGAAGCTTTCTTT; cdr3_aa: CASSEAGDSMNTEAFF
clone_size: NA; v_call: TRBV11-2; d_call: NA; j_call: TRBJ2-1; cdr3_nt: TGTGCCAGCAGCCAGGAGGGCTCCGGGGTGTACAATGAGCAGTTCTTC; cdr3_aa: CASSQEGSGVYNEQFF
clone_size: NA; v_call: TRBV5-1; d_call: TRBD2; j_call: TRBJ2-1; cdr3_nt: TGCGCCAGCAGCCCAAGGACTAGCGGGAGTAATGAGCAGTTCTTC; cdr3_aa: CASSPRTSGSNEQFF
clone_size: NA; v_call: TRBV6-1; d_call: NA; j_call: TRBJ2-6; cdr3_nt: TGTGCCAGCAGTGAGGGATCAGGGGCCCTCTCTGGGGCCAACGTCCTGACTTTC; cdr3_aa: CASSEGSGALSGANVLTF
clone_size: NA; v_call: TRBV18; d_call: NA; j_call: TRBJ2-5; cdr3_nt: TGTGCCAGCTCACCAGGACCGGGACAAGAGACCCAGTACTTC; cdr3_aa: CASSPGPGQETQYF
clone_size: NA; v_call: TRBV30; d_call: NA; j_call: TRBJ1-5; cdr3_nt: TGTGCCTGGAGTGTTGGGGGCGGGCAGCCCCAGCATTTT; cdr3_aa: CAWSVGGGQPQHF
clone_size: NA; v_call: TRBV13; d_call: TRBD1; j_call: TRBJ1-1; cdr3_nt: TGTGCCAGCAGTCCAACCGACAGGGATAACACTGAAGCTTTCTTT; cdr3_aa: CASSPTDRDNTEAFF
clone_size: NA; v_call: TRBV18; d_call: NA; j_call: TRBJ1-6; cdr3_nt: TGTGCCAGCTCAGCTAACAAAGGCGGTTCACCCCTCCACTTT; cdr3_aa: CASSANKGGSPLHF
clone_size: NA; v_call: TRBV7-9; d_call: NA; j_call: TRBJ1-2; cdr3_nt: TGTGCCAGCAGCTTTCCGGTGGTGGTCTATGGCTACACCTTC; cdr3_aa: CASSFPVVVYGYTF
clone_size: few; v_call: TRBV28; d_call: TRBD2; j_call: TRBJ2-4; cdr3_nt: TGTGCCAGCGGTGCGGGAGGTGCCAAAAACATTCAGTACTTC; cdr3_aa: CASGAGGAKNIQYF
clone_size: NA; v_call: TRBV27; d_call: TRBD1; j_call: TRBJ1-1; cdr3_nt: TGTGCCAGCAGCCCCTGGGACAGGAGAAACACTGAAGCTTTCTTT; cdr3_aa: CASSPWDRRNTEAFF
clone_size: NA; v_call: TRBV27; d_call: NA; j_call: TRBJ1-1; cdr3_nt: TGTGCCAGCAGTTTAAAGCCGGCCCCGAGGCACACTGAAGCTTTCTTT; cdr3_aa: CASSLKPAPRHTEAFF
clone_size: NA; v_call: TRBV19; d_call: NA; j_call: TRBJ1-3; cdr3_nt: TGTGCCAGTAGTTCCGGCAGGGGCTCTGGAAACACCATATATTTT; cdr3_aa: CASSSGRGSGNTIYF
clone_size: NA; v_call: TRBV4-1; d_call: NA; j_call: TRBJ1-5; cdr3_nt: TGCGCCAGCAGCCAGGCTGACAGTAGCAATCAGCCCCAGCATTTT; cdr3_aa: CASSQADSSNQPQHF
clone_size: NA; v_call: TRBV5-1; d_call: NA; j_call: TRBJ1-5; cdr3_nt: TGCGCCAGCAGCTCGCTCCCGGGGGATCAGCCCCAGCATTTT; cdr3_aa: CASSSLPGDQPQHF
clone_size: NA; v_call: TRBV10-1; d_call: TRBD2; j_call: TRBJ2-1; cdr3_nt: TGCGCCAGCAGTGCTAGCGGGAGCAATGAGCAGTTCTTC; cdr3_aa: CASSASGSNEQFF
clone_size: NA; v_call: TRBV7-2; d_call: TRBD1; j_call: TRBJ1-2; cdr3_nt: TGTGCCAGCAGCTCCCTGGGGACAGGGGCCTATGGCTACACCTTC; cdr3_aa: CASSSLGTGAYGYTF
clone_size: NA; v_call: TRBV9; d_call: TRBD2; j_call: TRBJ2-5; cdr3_nt: TGTGCCAGCAGCGTAGGCGGGAGGTTCTTGGGGGAGACCCAGTACTTC; cdr3_aa: CASSVGGRFLGETQYF
clone_size: few; v_call: TRBV27; d_call: NA; j_call: TRBJ2-2; cdr3_nt: TGTGCCAGCAGCCCTATCGCGGGGACCGAAAGCCCCGTGGAGCTGTTTTTT; cdr3_aa: CASSPIAGTESPVELFF
clone_size: NA; v_call: TRBV10-1; d_call: NA; j_call: TRBJ1-1; cdr3_nt: TGCGCCAACCCACTGAGGCACTTATATGAAGCTTTCTTT; cdr3_aa: CANPLRHLYEAFF
clone_size: NA; v_call: TRBV2; d_call: TRBD1; j_call: TRBJ2-1; cdr3_nt: TGTGCCAGCAGTGGTAGGACAGGGGACATCTCCATGAACAATGAGCAGTTCTTC; cdr3_aa: CASSGRTGDISMNNEQFF
clone_size: few; v_call: TRBV2; d_call: NA; j_call: TRBJ1-6; cdr3_nt: TGTGCCAGCAGTGAACGAACAGGGAGGGATTCACCCCTCCACTTT; cdr3_aa: CASSERTGRDSPLHF